This T cell receptor beta chain was sequenced during a study of human thymus T cells. Notes on this clone: Its target is not known.

It was from resections taken during corrective heart surgery that the thymus tissue came. Having corrective surgery for congenital heart defects, healthy Finnish infants were the ones who donated. CDR1 and CDR2 (germline): LNHNV, YYDKDF (reference sequence). The CDR3 consists of 15 residues. Trimming pared 2 bases from V and 4 bases from J, leaving 14 bases between. The assay was immunoSEQ multiplex PCR, and TCRdb's table has in-frame clones only and misses some. Found here are approximately 71,000 clones, 85% to 95% of them singletons; the top ten hold about 0.03%. Study findings and constraints: Seemingly biased V and J gene usage marked thymic and blood repertoires. In unrelated individuals, thymic repertoires overlapped highly, according to related research.

The chain is built from TRBV15 and TRBJ1-1, with a possible D match to TRBD1 (6 bases). This clonotype originated in a girl under three years old with a congenital heart defect but otherwise immunologically healthy. The sequencing sample was made of thymus tissue. CDR3 sequence reads: CATSRKQGGPTEAFF. In nucleotides, the CDR3 is TGTGCCACCAGCAGAAAACAGGGAGGGCCCACTGAAGCTTTCTTT.